This T cell receptor (beta chain) was profiled in a study of blood T cells in healthy people across ages. Study-level findings and limits: Comparison with aged donors showed that long-lived donors had more naive CD4+ cells and higher diversity. The percentage of naive T cells correlated strongly with TCR beta diversity.

For the second PCR, which ran for 7 to 11 cycles, a sample-barcoded 5' primer and a J-beta primer mix were used. One entry per CDR3 protein, called by TCRdb with MiXCR from the 5' RACE reads. The sample records hundreds of thousands of distinct CDR3 sequences, 29% being singletons. Total RNA extraction produced at least 5.5 micrograms (per sample) for the study. Germline loops: CDR1 MNHEY, CDR2 SVGAGI. This CDR3 has 14 residues. V was shortened by 5 bases and J by 0 bases, with 10 bases between the two germline ends. This clonotype was detected only once. The antigen remains undetermined. This chain links TRBV6-5 with TRBJ1-2; no reliable D call. Sequencing was carried out using blood. The sequence derives from a woman older than 75 in good health. The DNA of the CDR3 is TGTGCCAGCAGTCCCGCGAGGGCTAACTATGGCTACACCTTC. This gives the protein CASSPARANYGYTF.